The TCR beta chain described here comes from a study of T cell repertoires in cytomegalovirus infection. Study in general: Both a matching HLA type and CMV infection were indicated by public TCR beta signatures.

The length of the CDR3 is 12 residues. Trimming shortened V by 5 bases and J by 2 bases, and 7 bases separated the two germline ends. Germline V lookup: CDR1 LNHDA, CDR2 SQIVND (reference sequence). TCRdb recomputed calls from the reads with MiXCR, one row per CDR3 protein. This table holds roughly 990,000 distinct CDR3 sequences, under 40% found once. This clonotype was counted at least ten times. Its antigen remains unknown. Study-wide results and caveats: HLA-C-restricted CMV-specific TCR beta clonotypes were dominant in the ex vivo response.

The chain uses TRBV19 and TRBJ2-7; D not certain. The clonotype originates from a human donor in good health (CMV status not recorded). Some clones in this sample may be carry-over from other donors' samples. The sequences come from cultured CD8+ T cells from PBMCs, collected from culture after CMV antigen stimulation. The CDR3 is CASSSTTYEQYF. The CDR3 coding sequence is TGTGCCAGTAGTTCGACCACCTACGAGCAGTACTTC.